The sequence of this TCR beta chain was determined in a study of CD8 T cells in Susac syndrome. Study-level results: The authors acknowledged that their TCR sequencing and HLA analysis involved a relatively small number of individuals. The CD4+ T cell repertoires of Susac syndrome were found to show no clonal expansion.

Patients with Susac syndrome fulfilled recently defined diagnostic criteria for definite or probable disease. Bulk CD8+ and CD4+ cells came from magnetic negative isolation; CD8+ TEMRA by FACS. The ends were cut back, 2 bases at V and 6 bases at J, with 14 bases in the middle. Germline values: CDR1 KGHSH, CDR2 LQKENI. This CDR3 region has 15 residues. In this sample, this clonotype turned up once. Its antigen remains unknown. When the RNA was reverse transcribed, random hexamers were used with an input of about 0.5 to 1 ug. Using its own MiXCR run on the immunoSEQ multiplex PCR reads, TCRdb lists one record per CDR3 protein. The data hold 150,000 to 180,000 distinct CDR3 sequences, with 95% observed a single time.

This sequence was found in a human donor with Susac syndrome. The material sequenced was CD4+ T cells from PBMCs. This chain links TRBV18 with TRBJ2-4; a weak D match, TRBD2 (5 bases). The CDR3 DNA follows: TGTGCCAGCTCACCAAATCGGGGTAGAGGAAACATTCAGTACTTC. Its translation: CASSPNRGRGNIQYF.